This passage covers 8 T cell receptor beta chains from one sample sequenced in a study of regulatory T cells in long-lasting Graves disease (dated by TCRdb to the early 2020s). Read against the paper, the sample's time point label means: persistent/refractory GD, antithyroid drugs over 5 years with positive TRAb. For both TCR sequencing and RNA sequencing, RNA was extracted from PBMCs using TRIzol. Library creation used multiplex PCR. Instrument on record: Illumina HiSeq 4000. To build TCR beta libraries, CDR3 regions were amplified by Arm-PCR using iRepertoire HTBI primers. The raw public data were reprocessed by TCRdb itself: fastp quality trimming at Q25, MiXCR clonotype calling, in-frame beta chains only. A single entry per CDR3 protein holds the most common genes and DNA from its merged rows. Recorded for this sample are around 460,000 distinct CDR3 sequences; 20% to 25% of them occurred a single time. Over 6% of the sample rests with the top ten.

The sequencing used peripheral blood mononuclear cells (PBMCs), collected when the disease was refractory, from a patient treated with antithyroid drugs. The receptors were sampled from a female donor with Graves disease.

The sample holds many counts of this clonotype. The genes are TRBV7-2 and TRBJ2-5, with D possibly TRBD1 on 5 matching bases. V lost 8 bases and J 7 bases, leaving 20 bases between the germline ends. The CDR3 totals 14 residues. Per germline, CDR1 SGHTA and CDR2 FQGNSA. DNA for the CDR3: TGTGCCAGCCAGCCGCAAGTAGGAAGGGGGACCCAGTACTTC. Its translation: CASQPQVGRGTQYF.

This clonotype has a count of ten or more. The chain links TRBV28 to TRBJ1-2; TRBD1 is a possible D gene (6 bases). V was cut by 3 bases and J by 0 bases, with 11 bases left in between. There are 15 residues in the CDR3. Germline V gives CDR1 MDHEN, CDR2 SYDVKM. The CDR3 sequence: CASSFSDRSNYGYTF. In nucleotides, the CDR3 is TGTGCCAGCAGTTTCTCCGACAGGTCTAACTATGGCTACACCTTC.

This clonotype was seen a handful of times. The chain joins TRBV12-3 or TRBV12-4 to TRBJ2-5; 15 bases are shared with TRBD2. The CDR3 sequence is 16 residues long. V gave up 6 bases and J gave up 4 bases; unmatched junction bases: 6. The CDR3 coding sequence is TGTGCCAGCAGCGAAAAGGGACTAGCGGGGGGAGAGACCCAGTACTTC. This encodes CASSEKGLAGGETQYF.

This clonotype has a handful of counts. The chain carries TRBV19 and TRBJ2-7; D is ambiguous. Germline V gene sequence: CDR1 LNHDA, CDR2 SQIVND (reference sequence). V was shortened by 6 bases and J by 5 bases, with 11 bases between the two germline ends. The CDR3 is 12 residues long. CDR3 protein: CASRGPADEQYF. DNA for the CDR3: TGTGCCAGTAGAGGGCCGGCCGACGAGCAGTACTTC.

This clonotype was recorded a few times. A much larger clone differs from this one at a single base, so this may be a read error. The chain joins TRBV6-1 to TRBJ2-4, with D perhaps TRBD2 (5 bases). The CDR3 is made up of 16 amino acids. Germline CDR1 MNHNS, CDR2 SASEGT. The germline V and J ends were trimmed by 3 bases and 8 bases, with 20 bases remaining between them. CDR3 loop: CASSEAVGGGDDIQYF. The CDR3 DNA sequence: TGTGCCAGCAGTGAGGCGGTGGGTGGAGGAGACGACATTCAGTACTTC.

This chain joins TRBV12-3 or TRBV12-4 and TRBJ1-2, with 7 positions matching TRBD1. Trimming took 5 bases from V and 4 from J; bases not matched to a gene: 10. The CDR3 loop spans 15 amino acids. The CDR3 coding sequence is TGTGCCAGCAGTATAGGGGACAGTCTTAGCTATGGCTACACCTTC. This gives the protein CASSIGDSLSYGYTF.

This chain connects TRBV20-1 to TRBJ1-1; D not resolved. V lost 3 bases, J lost 10 bases, and 15 bases lay in between. CDR1 DFQATT and CDR2 SNEGSKA come from the germline V gene (reference sequence). This CDR3 spans 12 amino acids. The CDR3 bases are TGCAGTGCTAGGGTTCGAGGACGCGGAGCTTTCTTT. This encodes CSARVRGRGAFF.

This clonotype appeared many times. V gene TRBV3-1 combines with J gene TRBJ1-1, with D tentatively TRBD1 (6 bases). Germline loops: CDR1 LGHDT, CDR2 YNNKEL (reference sequence). There are 15 residues in the CDR3. V was trimmed by 4 bases and J by 4 bases, leaving 16 bases between them. The CDR3 reads CASSRGGGGVTEAFF. The CDR3 nucleotides read TGTGCCAGCAGCCGGGGAGGAGGGGGGGTCACTGAAGCTTTCTTT.